Below are 22 T cell receptor beta chains sequenced from a single sample in a study. Profiling relied on immunoSEQ multiplex PCR, and the TCRdb table lists in-frame clones only, not all of them. The sample holds 68,000 or so clones, about 93% seen once. Material: PBMCs. These receptors all stem from a middle-aged man with rheumatoid arthritis.

The chain carries TRBV4-3 and TRBJ2-7, with 11 nucleotides matching TRBD2. With V trimmed by 0 bases and J by 2 bases, 3 bases remained unmatched. The CDR3 is made up of 16 amino acids. Germline CDR1 is LGHNA and CDR2 is YSLEER. In nucleotides, the CDR3 is TGCGCCAGCAGCCAAGACGGGACTAGCGGCACCTACGAGCAGTACTTC. Amino acid sequence: CASSQDGTSGTYEQYF.

The CDR3 nucleotides are TGTGCCAGCAGAGACAGGGGGCGCGGTGGCTACACCTTC. The encoded protein is CASRDRGRGGYTF. The chain has TRBV6-5 and TRBJ1-2; 10 positions match TRBD1. Germline CDR1 MNHEY, CDR2 SVGAGI. CDR3 length: 13 amino acids. The junction had 5 bases not matched to a gene; V was cut back by 6 bases and J by 7 bases.

This clone has just a few counts. The chain combines TRBV18 with TRBJ1-2, with TRBD1 matching over 10 bases. Germline V gene sequence: CDR1 KGHSH, CDR2 LQKENI. The CDR3 is 15 residues long. The ends lost 4 bases at V and 5 bases at J; junction bases unmatched: 7. The CDR3 nucleotides are TGTGCCAGCTCACAAAGACAGGGGGCCGTTTATGGCTACACCTTC. This codes for CASSQRQGAVYGYTF.

V and J are TRBV6-5 and TRBJ2-7; 12 bases map to TRBD2. The CDR3 runs to 15 residues. Trimming took 4 bases from V and 0 from J; bases not matched to a gene: 1. Germline V gene lookup returns CDR1 MNHEY and CDR2 SVGAGI. The CDR3 spells CASSSGLAGSYEQYF. The CDR3 region has the DNA TGTGCCAGCAGTTCGGGACTAGCGGGCTCCTACGAGCAGTACTTC.

The chain links TRBV7-3 to TRBJ2-2; unclear D gene. The germline V and J ends were trimmed by 3 bases and 2 bases, with 16 bases remaining between them. CDR1 SGHTA and CDR2 FQGTGA come from the germline V gene. The CDR3 loop spans 17 amino acids. The CDR3 DNA reads TGTGCCAGCAGCTTGGCACCGCAGGATATTAACACCGGGGAGCTGTTTTTT. This translates into CASSLAPQDINTGELFF.

This clone has a single count. V usage is TRBV3-1 (or the pseudogene TRBV3-2) and J usage is TRBJ2-5; 14 bases map to TRBD2. Germline lookup yields CDR1 LGHDT and CDR2 YNNKEL (reference sequence). The CDR3 is 18 residues long. V was pared by 4 bases and J by 5 bases, with 12 bases of the junction left unmatched. The CDR3, as DNA: TGTGCCAGCAGCCCTTACCGCGGACTAGCGGGAGGCCGGGAGACCCAGTACTTC. Translation: CASSPYRGLAGGRETQYF.

This clone appeared once. The chain carries TRBV5-4 and TRBJ2-5; no firm D call. The CDR3 runs 14 residues. The ends were cut back, 6 bases at V and 1 base at J, with 13 bases in the middle. Germline V lookup: CDR1 SGHNT, CDR2 YYREEE (reference sequence). The CDR3 reads CASTWADSQETQYF. The CDR3 nucleotides are TGTGCCAGCACCTGGGCAGACTCCCAAGAGACCCAGTACTTC.

The chain combines TRBV7-9 with TRBJ1-5; D remains unclear. V was trimmed by 1 base and J by 2 bases, leaving 6 bases between them. There are 14 residues in the CDR3. Germline values: CDR1 SEHNR, CDR2 FQNEAQ (reference sequence). Here the CDR3 reads CASSLGQGNQPQHF. In nucleotides, the CDR3 is TGTGCCAGCAGCTTAGGGCAGGGCAATCAGCCCCAGCATTTT. Together with reference TRBV7-9 and TRBJ1-5, the CDR3 gives the full variable domain: DTGVSQNPRHKITKRGQNVTFRCDPISEHNRLYWYRQTLGQGPEFLTYFQNEAQLEKSRLLSDRFSAERPKGSFSTLEIQRTEQGDSAMYLCASSLGQGNQPQHFGDGTRLSIL.

V and J are TRBV4-1 and TRBJ2-5; tentatively, D is TRBD1 (6 bases). Trimming cost V 3 bases and J 9 bases, with 20 bases left between them. The CDR3 has 15 residues. Germline V gene data show CDR1 as MGHRA and CDR2 as YSYEKL. In nucleotides, the CDR3 is TGCGCCAGCAGCCAGCCGGGACACCAAGAAGTGGCCCAGTACTTC. Translation: CASSQPGHQEVAQYF.

The rearrangement uses TRBV27 and TRBJ2-7, with D maybe TRBD1 (6 bases). Germline V gene lookup returns CDR1 MNHEY and CDR2 SMNVEV (reference sequence). There are 15 residues in the CDR3. With 0 bases removed from V and 2 bases from J, the gap between germline ends came to 11 bases. Here the CDR3 DNA reads TGTGCCAGCAGTTTATCCACAGGGACACCCTACGAGCAGTACTTC. It is translated as CASSLSTGTPYEQYF.

The V and J genes are TRBV18 and TRBJ2-5; 7 positions agree with TRBD1. Germline lookup yields CDR1 KGHSH and CDR2 LQKENI. Trimming took 2 bases from V and 2 from J; bases not matched to a gene: 8. CDR3 size: 16 residues. As DNA, the CDR3 is TGTGCCAGCTCACCAAGTTCCGGGACAGCACAAGAGACCCAGTACTTC. Translating gives CASSPSSGTAQETQYF.

V gene TRBV27 combines with J gene TRBJ1-1; D is ambiguous. Trimming stripped 3 bases from V and 1 base from J, with 6 bases between. Germline-derived CDR1 and CDR2 are MNHEY and SMNVEV (reference sequence). The CDR3 is 13 amino acids. The CDR3 sequence: CASSFAGNTEAFF. The CDR3 region has the DNA TGTGCCAGCAGTTTCGCCGGGAACACTGAAGCTTTCTTT.

The chain recombines TRBV5-1 with TRBJ1-1, with 9 bases lining up with TRBD1. From germline, CDR1 is SGHRS and CDR2 YFSETQ. J gave up 1 base and V 4 bases, and 8 bases lay outside the gene matches. The length of the CDR3 is 16 residues. CDR3 sequence: CASSPAGTGKNTEAFF. CDR3 nucleotide sequence: TGCGCCAGCAGCCCCGCCGGGACAGGGAAGAACACTGAAGCTTTCTTT.

The chain joins TRBV9 to TRBJ1-2; TRBD1 aligns across 7 bases. The V gene's germline CDR1 is SGDLS and CDR2 YYNGEE. V gave up 2 bases and J gave up 4 bases; unmatched junction bases: 20. CDR3 size: 19 residues. The DNA of the CDR3 is TGTGCCAGCAGCGTTGGTCTACGGGACAGAGGTCTTTCGAGCTATGGCTACACCTTC. This codes for CASSVGLRDRGLSSYGYTF.

The CDR3 DNA reads as TGTGCCAGCTCACCAGGGCAGTTAAGCACAGATACGCAGTATTTT. This translates into CASSPGQLSTDTQYF. The J gene is TRBJ2-3, the V gene TRBV18; D is uncertain. The V gene's germline CDR1 is KGHSH and CDR2 LQKENI. The V and J ends lost 2 bases and 0 bases respectively, with 9 bases between them. This CDR3 is 15 amino acids long.

In its sample, this clone was seen once. This rearrangement joins TRBV7-2 to TRBJ1-6; D unclear. CDR1 is SGHTA, CDR2 FQGNSA, per germline. This CDR3 is built from 14 residues. Trimming cost V 8 bases and J 7 bases, with 15 bases left between them. CDR3 bases: TGTGCCAGCGCCCCGGGAAAAGGCAATTCACCCCTCCACTTT. As protein: CASAPGKGNSPLHF.

The V gene is TRBV25-1, the J gene TRBJ2-5; D may be TRBD1 (7 bases). V lost 3 bases, J lost 1 base, and 15 bases lay in between. Germline V gene lookup returns CDR1 MGHDK and CDR2 SYGVNS. The CDR3 is 16 residues long. The CDR3 DNA follows: TGTGCCAGCAGTGAGAATAGCAGGGGGGCCCAAGAGACCCAGTACTTC. It specifies CASSENSRGAQETQYF.

V is TRBV5-8 and J is TRBJ2-5, with 8 bases lining up with TRBD2. The junction had 11 bases not matched to a gene; V was cut back by 4 bases and J by 3 bases. The CDR3 runs 16 residues. Germline V CDR1 and CDR2: SGHTS, YDEGEE. This chain's CDR3 is CASSQPGGRMEETQYF. Written as DNA, the CDR3 is TGTGCCAGCAGCCAGCCGGGGGGGCGCATGGAAGAGACCCAGTACTTC.

The gene calls are TRBV27 and TRBJ1-6, with 10 bases identical to TRBD1. The CDR3 spans 18 residues. V lost 2 bases to trimming and J lost 10 bases; unmatched junction nucleotides: 14. Germline V gene sequence: CDR1 MNHEY, CDR2 SMNVEV (reference sequence). The CDR3 here is CASSLLFGAGQGGSPLHF. CDR3 nucleotides: TGTGCCAGCAGTTTACTATTTGGGGCTGGACAGGGGGGCTCACCCCTCCACTTT.

This chain links TRBV4-3 with TRBJ2-3; 12 positions match TRBD2. The length of the CDR3 is 20 residues. Germline CDR1 is LGHNA and CDR2 is YSLEER. The V and J ends lost 4 bases and 4 bases, in that order; junction bases with no gene match: 18. CDR3 residues: CASSLQGASGRAGSPDTQYF. The CDR3, as DNA: TGCGCCAGCAGCCTTCAAGGTGCTAGCGGGAGGGCCGGTTCCCCAGATACGCAGTATTTT.

The rearrangement joins TRBV15 to TRBJ2-3; maybe TRBD1 (5 bases). This CDR3 spans 15 amino acids. Deletions cut 3 bases from V and 4 bases from J, with 14 bases between. In germline, CDR1 is LNHNV, CDR2 YYDKDF (reference sequence). The CDR3 DNA follows: TGTGCCACCAGCAGCGCCGCCGACAGCGCAGATACGCAGTATTTT. Translation gives CATSSAADSADTQYF.

The chain recombines TRBV15 with TRBJ2-5; D unresolved. The ends were cut back, 3 bases at V and 0 bases at J, with 5 bases in the middle. CDR1 is LNHNV and CDR2 is YYDKDF in the germline V gene (reference sequence). CDR3 length equals 13 residues. The CDR3 spells CATSRGYQETQYF. The CDR3 nucleotides read TGTGCCACCAGCAGGGGCTACCAAGAGACCCAGTACTTC. Filled out from reference TRBV15 and TRBJ2-5, the complete variable domain reads DAMVIQNPRYQVTQFGKPVTLSCSQTLNHNVMYWYQQKSSQAPKLLFHYYDKDFNNEADTPDNFQSRRPNTSFCFLDIRSPGLGDTAMYLCATSRGYQETQYFGPGTRLLVL.